The 21 T cell receptor beta chains presented below share a single source sample, sequenced in a study of T-cell reconstitution after alpha-beta-depleted transplantation in children. It was with unique molecular identifiers that the TCRbeta library was prepared. TCRdb reanalysed the PCR reads using MiXCR and keeps one entry per CDR3 protein. Seen here are about 540,000 distinct CDR3 sequences, around 16% observed once, and the top ten hold 2.5% to 4%. The sequenced sample was PBMCs from the stem cell graft donor, obtained from the stem cell graft. All receptors come from a human donor who donated a stem cell graft to a child with acute lymphoblastic leukemia.

This clonotype was observed a handful of times. The V gene is TRBV14, the J gene TRBJ1-4, with D possibly being TRBD1 (6 bases). The CDR3 covers 15 residues. Germline V gene lookup returns CDR1 SGHDN and CDR2 FVKESK. Trimming removed 4 bases from V and 5 bases from J, with 14 bases in between. CDR3 in amino acids: CASSPTRGGNEKLFF. The CDR3 DNA is TGTGCCAGCAGCCCCACAAGAGGGGGAAATGAAAAACTGTTTTTT.

CDR3 nucleotides: TGTGCCAGCAGTTTCTCCAGCGGGCCCTACGAGCAGTACTTC. Its protein is CASSFSSGPYEQYF. The V call is TRBV27, the J call TRBJ2-7; D might be TRBD2 (6 bases). With 3 bases removed from V and 2 bases from J, the gap between germline ends came to 11 bases. This CDR3 region has 14 residues. CDR1 MNHEY and CDR2 SMNVEV come from the germline V gene (reference sequence).

This chain connects TRBV20-1 to TRBJ1-2, with 10 bases matching TRBD1. Looked up from germline, CDR1 is DFQATT and CDR2 is SNEGSKA (reference sequence). This CDR3 spans 13 amino acids. J was trimmed by 4 bases and V by 1 base; bases with no gene match: 0. The CDR3 region is CSARGTGGYGYTF. In DNA, the CDR3 is TGCAGTGCTAGAGGGACAGGGGGCTATGGCTACACCTTC.

The chain uses TRBV5-1 and TRBJ2-7; D remains unclear. Germline lookup yields CDR1 SGHRS and CDR2 YFSETQ. V was pared by 3 bases and J by 1 base, with 14 bases between. The CDR3 covers 15 residues. The CDR3 spells CASSSTGHTSYEQYF. The CDR3 DNA is TGCGCCAGCAGCTCAACTGGCCATACTTCCTACGAGCAGTACTTC. Together with reference TRBV5-1 and TRBJ2-7, the CDR3 gives the full variable domain: KAGVTQTPRYLIKTRGQQVTLSCSPISGHRSVSWYQQTPGQGLQFLFEYFSETQRNKGNFPGRFSGRQFSNSRSEMNVSTLELGDSALYLCASSSTGHTSYEQYFGPGTRLTVT.

The chain recombines TRBV20-1 with TRBJ2-7; D ambiguous. Germline V lookup: CDR1 DFQATT, CDR2 SNEGSKA (reference sequence). With 3 bases removed from V and 0 bases from J, the gap between germline ends came to 9 bases. The CDR3 extends over 13 amino acids. The CDR3 DNA reads TGCAGTGCTAGTTTATCCGGCTCCTACGAGCAGTACTTC. Its translation is CSASLSGSYEQYF.

In this sample, this clonotype turned up many times. This chain links TRBV9 with TRBJ2-1; 8 nucleotides agree with TRBD2. V shed 4 bases, J shed 8 bases, and the junction held 8 bases outside the gene matches. The CDR3 covers 14 residues. Germline CDR1 is SGDLS and CDR2 is YYNGEE. The CDR3 coding sequence is TGTGCCAGCAGCATGAGCGGGAGACTGGATGAGCAGTTCTTC. Its protein is CASSMSGRLDEQFF.

This clonotype has more than one count but fewer than ten. The chain uses TRBV4-2 and TRBJ2-1; 11 nucleotides line up with TRBD2. There are 16 residues in the CDR3. The germline CDR1 and CDR2 sequences are LGHNA and YNFKEQ. Trimming at V came to 4 bases and at J to 4 bases, leaving 6 bases not matched to a gene. For the CDR3, the DNA is TGTGCCAGCAGCCCGGGACTAGCGGAGGGGTACAATGAGCAGTTCTTC. Its translation is CASSPGLAEGYNEQFF.

This clonotype was seen repeatedly, ten times or more. The CDR3 DNA is TGTGCCAGCAGCGTAGAAGGTTGGGCGGTCACAGATACGCAGTATTTT. It codes for CASSVEGWAVTDTQYF. This sequence joins TRBV9 and TRBJ2-3, with D unresolved. Germline-derived CDR1 and CDR2 are SGDLS and YYNGEE. V lost 0 bases, J lost 2 bases, and 13 bases lay in between. This CDR3 spans 16 amino acids.

The sample holds a few counts of this clonotype. CDR3 nucleotides: TGTGCCAGCAGCCCCCCAGTTGGCGATCACGGGGACTACGAGCAGTACTTC. Protein sequence: CASSPPVGDHGDYEQYF. This rearrangement joins TRBV7-9 to TRBJ2-7, with a possible D match to TRBD2 (5 bases). CDR3 length: 17 residues. V was shortened by 5 bases and J by 3 bases, with 23 bases between the two germline ends. Germline values: CDR1 SEHNR, CDR2 FQNEAQ (reference sequence).

In its sample, this clonotype was seen a few times. The chain combines TRBV27 with TRBJ2-1, with D tentatively TRBD2 (6 bases). CDR3 length: 13 amino acids. Germline CDR1 and CDR2: MNHEY and SMNVEV (reference sequence). Trimming shortened V by 4 bases and J by 6 bases, and 10 bases separated the two germline ends. CDR3 DNA sequence: TGTGCCAGCAGTTCGTTCGGGGGCAATGAGCAGTTCTTC. Translated, it gives CASSSFGGNEQFF.

This clonotype is termed medium-sized. V gene TRBV6-4 combines with J gene TRBJ2-3, with 8 bases identical to TRBD2. V dropped 3 bases and J dropped 6; count of bases not matched to a gene: 8. CDR1 is MRHNA, CDR2 SNTAGT, per germline. The CDR3 is 15 residues long. CDR3 DNA sequence: TGTGCCAGCAGTGAATCGAGCGGGGGCCTGGATACGCAGTATTTT. Its protein product is CASSESSGGLDTQYF.

The chain joins TRBV4-1 to TRBJ2-7, with TRBD2 matching over 9 bases. After removal of 2 bases from V and 5 bases from J, the junction contained 7 bases not matched to a gene. This CDR3 is 15 amino acids long. The germline CDR1 and CDR2 sequences are MGHRA and YSYEKL. As DNA, the CDR3 is TGCGCCAGCAGCCAACTCGCGGGAGGGTTGCACGAGCAGTACTTC. The encoded protein is CASSQLAGGLHEQYF.

This clonotype was observed a handful of times. The rearrangement joins TRBV29-1 to TRBJ2-7, with TRBD1 matching over 11 bases. Germline V lookup: CDR1 SQVTM, CDR2 ANQGSEA. The CDR3 totals 12 residues. Trimming removed 0 bases from V and 12 bases from J; junction bases left unmatched: 4. This chain's CDR3 is CSVEETGQGAYF. In nucleotides, the CDR3 is TGCAGCGTTGAAGAAACTGGACAGGGGGCGTACTTC.

The rearrangement joins TRBV7-8 to TRBJ1-3; D remains unclear. Per germline, CDR1 SGHVS and CDR2 FQNEAQ. The CDR3 is 14 residues long. V was trimmed by 2 bases and J by 2 bases, leaving 7 bases between them. The CDR3 sequence is CASSLYGAGNTIYF. CDR3 coding DNA: TGTGCCAGCAGCTTATACGGGGCTGGAAACACCATATATTTT. Combining the CDR3 with reference TRBV7-8 and TRBJ1-3 gives the whole variable domain GAGVSQSPRYKVAKRGQDVALRCDPISGHVSLFWYQQALGQGPEFLTYFQNEAQLDKSGLPSDRFFAERPEGSVSTLKIQRTQQEDSAVYLCASSLYGAGNTIYFGEGSWLTVV.

The rearrangement uses TRBV15 and TRBJ1-1, with D unresolved. V was shortened by 1 base and J by 5 bases, with 5 bases between the two germline ends. Germline CDR1 LNHNV, CDR2 YYDKDF (reference sequence). The CDR3 extends over 12 amino acids. The CDR3 DNA sequence: TGTGCCACCAGCAGAGTGGCGACTGAAGCTTTCTTT. Amino acids: CATSRVATEAFF.

This chain links TRBV27 with TRBJ2-6; D gene ambiguous. Looked up from germline, CDR1 is MNHEY and CDR2 is SMNVEV (reference sequence). V shed 2 bases and J shed 2 bases, with 7 bases lying between them. The CDR3 runs to 15 residues. This chain's CDR3 is CASSLLRAGANVLTF. The CDR3, as DNA: TGTGCCAGCAGTTTACTTCGTGCTGGGGCCAACGTCCTGACTTTC. Variable domain in full (rest from reference TRBV27 and TRBJ2-6): EAQVTQNPRYLITVTGKKLTVTCSQNMNHEYMSWYRQDPGLGLRQIYYSMNVEVTDKGDVPEGYKVSRKEKRNFPLILESPSPNQTSLYFCASSLLRAGANVLTFGAGSRLTVL.

The chain's CDR3 is CASSLGRVLPGVFF. CDR3 in DNA: TGCGCCAGCAGCTTGGGGAGGGTTCTACCGGGGGTGTTCTTC. This rearrangement joins TRBV5-1 to TRBJ2-1; D is perhaps TRBD2 (6 bases). The CDR3 consists of 14 residues. Germline values: CDR1 SGHRS, CDR2 YFSETQ. Trimming pared 0 bases from V and 15 bases from J, leaving 19 bases between.

This chain links TRBV7-9 with TRBJ2-1; D ambiguous. The germline V and J ends were trimmed by 4 bases and 4 bases, with 14 bases remaining between them. Germline V gene sequence: CDR1 SEHNR, CDR2 FQNEAQ (reference sequence). The CDR3 is 15 amino acids. CDR3 in DNA: TGTGCCAGCAGCTCCATCGGCCCCGGGTACAATGAGCAGTTCTTC. Translated: CASSSIGPGYNEQFF.

This clonotype occurred a few times. J is TRBJ1-2 and V is TRBV27, with D possibly being TRBD1 (6 bases). Germline CDR1 MNHEY, CDR2 SMNVEV (reference sequence). Trimming took 5 bases from V and 8 from J, leaving 15 bases between them. This CDR3 comprises 13 residues. CDR3 in amino acids: CASSKKAGAGYTF. DNA for the CDR3: TGTGCCAGCAGTAAGAAGGCAGGGGCAGGCTACACCTTC.

This clonotype was counted a few times. J is TRBJ2-3 and V is TRBV5-6; 7 positions agree with TRBD2. The germline CDR1 and CDR2 sequences are SGHDT and YYEEEE. V shed 0 bases and J 4 bases; nucleotides not matched to a gene: 8. The CDR3 is 16 residues long. CDR3 amino acids: CASSLVGFAGADTQYF. Here the CDR3 DNA reads TGTGCCAGCAGCTTGGTGGGTTTTGCGGGGGCAGATACGCAGTATTTT. Together with reference TRBV5-6 and TRBJ2-3, the CDR3 gives the full variable domain: DAGVTQSPTHLIKTRGQQVTLRCSPKSGHDTVSWYQQALGQGPQFIFQYYEEEERQRGNFPDRFSGHQFPNYSSELNVNALLLGDSALYLCASSLVGFAGADTQYFGPGTRLTVL.

This clonotype was counted between two and nine times. This chain connects TRBV20-1 to TRBJ2-4; no definite D call. Germline V gives CDR1 DFQATT, CDR2 SNEGSKA (reference sequence). Between the trimmed V and J ends, which lost 1 base and 2 bases, there was a span of 0 bases. This CDR3 has 11 residues. The CDR3 loop is CSARAKNIQYF. Written as DNA, the CDR3 is TGCAGTGCTAGAGCCAAAAACATTCAGTACTTC.